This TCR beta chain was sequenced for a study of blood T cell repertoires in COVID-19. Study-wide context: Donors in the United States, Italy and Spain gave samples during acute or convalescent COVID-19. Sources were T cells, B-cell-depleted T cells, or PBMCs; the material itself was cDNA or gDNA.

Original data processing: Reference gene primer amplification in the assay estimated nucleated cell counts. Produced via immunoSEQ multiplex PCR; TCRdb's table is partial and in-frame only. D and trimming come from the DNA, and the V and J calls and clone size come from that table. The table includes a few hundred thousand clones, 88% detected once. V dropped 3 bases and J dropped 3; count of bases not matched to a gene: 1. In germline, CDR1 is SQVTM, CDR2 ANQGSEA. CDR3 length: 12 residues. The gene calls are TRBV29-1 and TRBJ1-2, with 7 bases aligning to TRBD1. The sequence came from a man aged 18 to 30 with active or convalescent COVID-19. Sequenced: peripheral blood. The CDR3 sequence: CSVDRGYYGYTF. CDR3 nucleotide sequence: TGCAGCGTTGACAGGGGGTACTATGGCTACACCTTC.